This T cell receptor (beta chain) was obtained from a study of T cell repertoires in cytomegalovirus infection. Study in general: Based on public TCR beta signatures, there were indications of CMV infection and of a matching HLA type. Study-wide results and limits: HLA-C-restricted CMV-specific TCR beta clonotypes prevailed in the ex vivo response. Totalled public TCR beta family frequency picked out people who carried CMV plus the relevant HLA.

Via MiXCR, TCRdb re-called the reads, giving one row per CDR3 protein. Altogether 700,000 to 900,000 distinct CDR3 sequences are present, about 28% being singletons, with the ten largest covering around 13%. Ten or more counts support this clonotype. The antigen is not known. The germline V gene encodes CDR1 SEHNR and CDR2 FQNEAQ (reference sequence). Trimming removed 0 bases at V and 6 bases at J, with 8 bases between. This CDR3 comprises 14 residues. This receptor was identified in a human donor in good health (CMV status not recorded). Some clones in this sample may be carry-over from other donors' samples. The chain couples TRBV7-9 to TRBJ2-2; D unclear. The sequencing used cultured CD8+ T cells from PBMCs, collected from culture after CMV antigen stimulation. CDR3 bases: TGTGCCAGCAGCTTAGCGCGTCGTCCCGGGGAGCTGTTTTTT. Translated: CASSLARRPGELFF.